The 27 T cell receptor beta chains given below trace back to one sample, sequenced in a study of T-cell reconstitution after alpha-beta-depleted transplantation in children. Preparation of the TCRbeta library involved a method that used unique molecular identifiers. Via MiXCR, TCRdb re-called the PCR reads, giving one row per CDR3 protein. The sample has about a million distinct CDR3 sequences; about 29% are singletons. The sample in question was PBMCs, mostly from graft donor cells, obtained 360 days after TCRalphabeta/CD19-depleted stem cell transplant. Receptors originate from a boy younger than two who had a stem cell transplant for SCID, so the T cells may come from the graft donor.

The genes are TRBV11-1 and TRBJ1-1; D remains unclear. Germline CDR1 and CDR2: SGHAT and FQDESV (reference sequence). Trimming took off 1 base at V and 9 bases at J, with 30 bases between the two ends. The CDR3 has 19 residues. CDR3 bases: TGTGCCAGCAGCTTAGGGGGTGGTATTTCTGGGAAGGTGGCCCTGAAAGCTTTCTTT. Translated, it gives CASSLGGGISGKVALKAFF.

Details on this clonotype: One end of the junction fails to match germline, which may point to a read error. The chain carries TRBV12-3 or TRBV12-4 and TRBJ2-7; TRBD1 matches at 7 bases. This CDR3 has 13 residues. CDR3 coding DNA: TGTGCCAGCAGTTCCCCGGGACAGAGATCCGCCCTCTTC. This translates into CASSSPGQRSALF.

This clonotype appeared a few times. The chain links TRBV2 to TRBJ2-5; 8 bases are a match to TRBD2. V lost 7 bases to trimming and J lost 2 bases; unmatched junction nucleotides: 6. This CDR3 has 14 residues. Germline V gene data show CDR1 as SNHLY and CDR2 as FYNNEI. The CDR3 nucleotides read TGTGCCAGCACCTGGACTAGCCGACAAGAGACCCAGTACTTC. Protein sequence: CASTWTSRQETQYF. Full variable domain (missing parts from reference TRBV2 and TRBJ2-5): EPEVTQTPSHQVTQMGQEVILRCVPISNHLYFYWYRQILGQKVEFLVSFYNNEISEKSEIFDDQFSVERPDGSNFTLKIRSTKLEDSAMYFCASTWTSRQETQYFGPGTRLLVL.

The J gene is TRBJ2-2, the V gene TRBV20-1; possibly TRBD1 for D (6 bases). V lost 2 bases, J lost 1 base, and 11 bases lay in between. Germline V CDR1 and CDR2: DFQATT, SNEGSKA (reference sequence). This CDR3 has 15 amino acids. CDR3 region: CSARSGQQNTGELFF. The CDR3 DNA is TGCAGTGCTAGATCGGGACAACAGAACACCGGGGAGCTGTTTTTT.

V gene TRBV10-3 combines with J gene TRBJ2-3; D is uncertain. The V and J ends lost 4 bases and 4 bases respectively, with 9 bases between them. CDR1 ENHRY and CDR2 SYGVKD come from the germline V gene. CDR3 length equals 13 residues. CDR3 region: CAISVGWADTQYF. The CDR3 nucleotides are TGTGCCATCAGTGTGGGTTGGGCAGATACGCAGTATTTT.

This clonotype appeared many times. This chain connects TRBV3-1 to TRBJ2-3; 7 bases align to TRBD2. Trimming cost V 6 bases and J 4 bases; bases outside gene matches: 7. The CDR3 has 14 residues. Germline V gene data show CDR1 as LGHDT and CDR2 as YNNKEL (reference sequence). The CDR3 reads CASSWRGMPDTQYF. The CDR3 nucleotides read TGTGCCAGCAGTTGGCGGGGGATGCCAGATACGCAGTATTTT.

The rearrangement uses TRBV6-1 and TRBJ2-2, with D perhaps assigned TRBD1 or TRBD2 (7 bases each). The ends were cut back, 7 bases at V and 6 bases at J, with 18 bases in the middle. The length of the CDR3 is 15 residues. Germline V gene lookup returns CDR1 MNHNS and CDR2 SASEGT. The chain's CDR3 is CASTQGGGTAGELFF. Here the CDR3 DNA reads TGTGCCAGCACCCAGGGGGGGGGCACGGCCGGGGAGCTGTTTTTT.

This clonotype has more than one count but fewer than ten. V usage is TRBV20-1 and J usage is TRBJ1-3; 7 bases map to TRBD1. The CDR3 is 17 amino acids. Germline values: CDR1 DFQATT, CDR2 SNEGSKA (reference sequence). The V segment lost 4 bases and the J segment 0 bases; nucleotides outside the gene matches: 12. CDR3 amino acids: CSATTGPLLFSGNTIYF. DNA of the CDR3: TGCAGTGCTACGACAGGGCCTCTTCTATTCTCTGGAAACACCATATATTTT.

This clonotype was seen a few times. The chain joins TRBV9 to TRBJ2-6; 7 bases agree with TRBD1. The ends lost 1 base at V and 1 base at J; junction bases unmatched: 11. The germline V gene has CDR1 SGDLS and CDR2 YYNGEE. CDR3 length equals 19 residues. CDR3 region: CASSVRATGYRSGANVLTF. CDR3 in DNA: TGTGCCAGCAGCGTACGAGCGACAGGGTATAGGTCTGGGGCCAACGTCCTGACTTTC. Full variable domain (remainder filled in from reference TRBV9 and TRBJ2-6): DSGVTQTPKHLITATGQRVTLRCSPRSGDLSVYWYQQSLDQGLQFLIQYYNGEERAKGNILERFSAQQFPDLHSELNLSSLELGDSALYFCASSVRATGYRSGANVLTFGAGSRLTVL.

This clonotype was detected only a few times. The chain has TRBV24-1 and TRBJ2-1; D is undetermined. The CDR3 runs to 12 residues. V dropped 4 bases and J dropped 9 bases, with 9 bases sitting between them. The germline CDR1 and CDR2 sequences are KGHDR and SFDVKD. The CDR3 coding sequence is TGTGCCACCAGTGACTCAGCCGGTGAGCAGTTCTTC. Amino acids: CATSDSAGEQFF.

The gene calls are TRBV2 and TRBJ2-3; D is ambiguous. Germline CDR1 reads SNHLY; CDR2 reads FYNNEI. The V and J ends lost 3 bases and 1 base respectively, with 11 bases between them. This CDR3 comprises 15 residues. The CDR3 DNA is TGTGCCAGCAGTGATGGCAGTTCCCGCACAGATACGCAGTATTTT. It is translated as CASSDGSSRTDTQYF.

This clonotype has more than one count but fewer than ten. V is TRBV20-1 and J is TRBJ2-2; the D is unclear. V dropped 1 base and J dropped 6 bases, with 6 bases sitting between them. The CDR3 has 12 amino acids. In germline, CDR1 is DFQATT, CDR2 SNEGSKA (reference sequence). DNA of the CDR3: TGCAGTGCTAGAGGTCTGGCCGGGGAGCTGTTTTTT. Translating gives CSARGLAGELFF.

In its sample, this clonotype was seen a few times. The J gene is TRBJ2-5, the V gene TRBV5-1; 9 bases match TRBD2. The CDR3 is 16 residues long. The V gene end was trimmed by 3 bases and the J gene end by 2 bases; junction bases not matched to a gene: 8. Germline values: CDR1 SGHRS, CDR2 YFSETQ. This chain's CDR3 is CASSSGLALYQETQYF. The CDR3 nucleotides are TGCGCCAGCAGCTCTGGACTAGCGCTGTATCAAGAGACCCAGTACTTC.

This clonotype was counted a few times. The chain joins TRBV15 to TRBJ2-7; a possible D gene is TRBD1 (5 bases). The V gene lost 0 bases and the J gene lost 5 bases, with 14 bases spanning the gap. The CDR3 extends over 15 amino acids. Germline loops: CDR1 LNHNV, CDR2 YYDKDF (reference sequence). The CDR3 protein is CATSRDSRAPDEQYF. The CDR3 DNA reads TGTGCCACCAGCAGAGATTCCAGGGCTCCCGACGAGCAGTACTTC. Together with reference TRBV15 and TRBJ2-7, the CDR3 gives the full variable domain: DAMVIQNPRYQVTQFGKPVTLSCSQTLNHNVMYWYQQKSSQAPKLLFHYYDKDFNNEADTPDNFQSRRPNTSFCFLDIRSPGLGDTAMYLCATSRDSRAPDEQYFGPGTRLTVT.

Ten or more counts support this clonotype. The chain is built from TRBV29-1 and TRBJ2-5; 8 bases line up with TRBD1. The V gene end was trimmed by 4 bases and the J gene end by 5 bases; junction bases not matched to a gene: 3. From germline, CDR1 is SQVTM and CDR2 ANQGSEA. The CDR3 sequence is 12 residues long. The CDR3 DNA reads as TGCAGCGTTGGGCAGGGGGCTGAGACCCAGTACTTC. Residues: CSVGQGAETQYF.

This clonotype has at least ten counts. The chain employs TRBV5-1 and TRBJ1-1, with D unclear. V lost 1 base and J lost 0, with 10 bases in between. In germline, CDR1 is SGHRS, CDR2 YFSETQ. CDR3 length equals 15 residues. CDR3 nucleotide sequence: TGCGCCAGCAGCTTGATCGCCGGGATGAACACTGAAGCTTTCTTT. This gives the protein CASSLIAGMNTEAFF. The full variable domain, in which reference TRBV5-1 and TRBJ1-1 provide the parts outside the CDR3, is KAGVTQTPRYLIKTRGQQVTLSCSPISGHRSVSWYQQTPGQGLQFLFEYFSETQRNKGNFPGRFSGRQFSNSRSEMNVSTLELGDSALYLCASSLIAGMNTEAFFGQGTRLTVV.

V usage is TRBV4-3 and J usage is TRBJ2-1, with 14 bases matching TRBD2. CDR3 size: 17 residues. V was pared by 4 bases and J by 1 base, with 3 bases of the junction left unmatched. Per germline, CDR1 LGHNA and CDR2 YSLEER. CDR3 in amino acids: CASSRRLAGGSYNEQFF. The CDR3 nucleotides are TGCGCCAGCAGCCGCCGACTAGCGGGGGGGTCCTACAATGAGCAGTTCTTC.

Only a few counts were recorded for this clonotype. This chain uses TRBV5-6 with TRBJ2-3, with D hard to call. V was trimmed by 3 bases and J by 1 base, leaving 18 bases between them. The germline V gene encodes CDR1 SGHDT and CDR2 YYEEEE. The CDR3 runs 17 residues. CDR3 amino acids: CASSWGIIWPGTDTQYF. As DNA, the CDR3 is TGTGCCAGCAGCTGGGGTATCATATGGCCAGGCACAGATACGCAGTATTTT.

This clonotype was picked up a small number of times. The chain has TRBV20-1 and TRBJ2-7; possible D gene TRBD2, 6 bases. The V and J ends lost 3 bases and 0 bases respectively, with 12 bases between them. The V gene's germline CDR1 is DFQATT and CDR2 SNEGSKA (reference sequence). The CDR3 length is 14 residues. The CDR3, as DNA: TGCAGTGCTAGCCCCGCGGGGTACTCCTACGAGCAGTACTTC. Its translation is CSASPAGYSYEQYF.

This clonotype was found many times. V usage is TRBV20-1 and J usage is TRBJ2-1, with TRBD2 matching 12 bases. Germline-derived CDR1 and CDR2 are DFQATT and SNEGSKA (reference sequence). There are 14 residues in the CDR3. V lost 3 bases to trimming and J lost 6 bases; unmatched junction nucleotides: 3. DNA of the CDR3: TGCAGTGCTAGCGGGGGACTAGCGGGCAATGAGCAGTTCTTC. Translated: CSASGGLAGNEQFF.

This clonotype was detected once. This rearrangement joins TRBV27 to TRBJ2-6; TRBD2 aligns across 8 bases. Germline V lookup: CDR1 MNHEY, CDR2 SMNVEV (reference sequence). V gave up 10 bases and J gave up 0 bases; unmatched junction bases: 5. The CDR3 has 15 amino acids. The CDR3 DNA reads TGTGCCACACGGGGGGGCCCCTCTGGGGCCAACGTCCTGACTTTC. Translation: CATRGGPSGANVLTF.

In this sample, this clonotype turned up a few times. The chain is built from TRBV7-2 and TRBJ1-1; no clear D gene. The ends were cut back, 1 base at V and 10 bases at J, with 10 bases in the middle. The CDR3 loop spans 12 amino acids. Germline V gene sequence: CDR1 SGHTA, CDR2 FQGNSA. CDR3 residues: CASSLDGGVAFF. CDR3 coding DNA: TGTGCCAGCAGCTTAGATGGCGGGGTAGCTTTCTTT.

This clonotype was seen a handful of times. CDR3 sequence (DNA): TGTGCCAGCAGTCCCCCGGGACTAGCCTTTTCCACAGATACGCAGTATTTT. Translated, it gives CASSPPGLAFSTDTQYF. V is TRBV12-3 or TRBV12-4 and J is TRBJ2-3, with 9 nucleotides matching TRBD2. The CDR3 loop spans 17 amino acids. J gave up 2 bases and V 5 bases, and 11 bases lay outside the gene matches.

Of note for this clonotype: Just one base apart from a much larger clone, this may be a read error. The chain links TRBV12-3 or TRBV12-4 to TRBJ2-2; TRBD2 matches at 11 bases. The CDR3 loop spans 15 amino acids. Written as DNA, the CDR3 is TGTGCCAACAGTCTTAGCGGGGGGGCCACCGGGGAGCTGTTTTTT. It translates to CANSLSGGATGELFF.

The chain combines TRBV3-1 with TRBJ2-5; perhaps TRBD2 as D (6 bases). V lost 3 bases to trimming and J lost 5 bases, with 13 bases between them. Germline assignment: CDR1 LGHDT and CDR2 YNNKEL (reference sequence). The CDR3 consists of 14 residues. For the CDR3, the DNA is TGTGCCAGCAGCCACTGGGGGGAGAGGGAGACCCAGTACTTC. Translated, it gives CASSHWGERETQYF.

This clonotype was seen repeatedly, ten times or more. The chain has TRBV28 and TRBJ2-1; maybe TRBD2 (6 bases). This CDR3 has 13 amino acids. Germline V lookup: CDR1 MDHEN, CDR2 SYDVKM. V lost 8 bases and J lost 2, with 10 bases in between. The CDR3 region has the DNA TGTGCCAGCTGGGGGGAGACCTACAATGAGCAGTTCTTC. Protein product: CASWGETYNEQFF.

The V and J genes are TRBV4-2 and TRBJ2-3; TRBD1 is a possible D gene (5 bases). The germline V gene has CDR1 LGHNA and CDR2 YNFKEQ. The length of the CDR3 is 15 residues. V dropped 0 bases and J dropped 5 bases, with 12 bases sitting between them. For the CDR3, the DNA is TGTGCCAGCAGCCAAGATGGGGCAAGGGAAGATACGCAGTATTTT. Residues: CASSQDGAREDTQYF.